The entry that follows covers one T cell receptor beta chain sequence. The target antigen is unknown. Gene names are mouse gene names. The read halts 1 residue ahead of the CDR3 end, with the missing end drawn from the germline J gene. This record belongs to a study of tissue T cells after allogeneic stem cell transplantation. Sequencing was performed with immunoSEQ multiplex PCR; in TCRdb, only in-frame clones are kept and a portion is missing. This sample has over 3,500 clones, with 45% found just once. Study results and caveats: Across patients, clones rarely overlapped, yet motif clusters were shared tissue-specifically.

This CDR3 is built from 13 residues. The V gene lost 2 bases and the J gene lost 9 bases, with 11 bases spanning the gap. Germline values: CDR1 KGHTA, CDR2 FRNEEI. Documented time point: mouse harvest day 14 after allogeneic transplant. Each mouse received 10^7 T-cell-depleted marrow cells plus 10^6 splenic CD5+ T cells by tail vein. The rearrangement joins TRBV24 to TRBJ1-5; the D is unclear. The origin of this receptor is a female BALB/c mouse given C57BL/6 T cells with graft-versus-host disease after an allogeneic hematopoietic cell transplant. Sequences were obtained from gut tissue. Partial CDR3 DNA: TGTGCCAGCAGTCTGAGGGCACCCCCGGCTCCGCTT. It specifies CASSLRAPPAPL. The full CDR3 protein reads CASSLRAPPAPLF.